Listed below are T cell receptor beta chains from one sample, sequenced in a study of response to subunit inactivated influenza vaccine. MiXCR, applied by TCRdb to the RT-PCR reads, yields one record per CDR3 protein. The sample includes around 760,000 distinct CDR3 sequences, approximately 15% of them seen just once. The sequences come from PBMCs from blood, collected 14 days before vaccination. Receptor source: a man in his fifties who received an inactivated influenza vaccine. Each CDR3 is given with its conserved first and last residue. Fields, in order: CDR3 protein, CDR3 DNA, J gene, V gene, D gene, clone size. A D gene is named only where the DNA matches it firmly. Size is omitted from some rows. Given values are once, few, many or a class for expanded clones.

CASSFGRAKNTGELFF TGTGCCAGCAGCTTTGGACGGGCGAAGAACACCGGGGAGCTGTTTTTT TRBJ2-2 TRBV7-2 - -
CASSWGDRDGETQYF TGCGCCAGCAGCTGGGGGGACAGGGACGGAGAGACCCAGTACTTC TRBJ2-5 TRBV5-1 TRBD1 few
CASSTHRDETGETQYF TGTGCCAGCAGCACACACCGGGACGAAACCGGAGAGACCCAGTACTTC TRBJ2-5 TRBV7-7 - few
CASSHTSGQATDTQYF TGTGCCAGCAGCCACACTAGCGGACAAGCCACAGATACGCAGTATTTT TRBJ2-3 TRBV4-2 TRBD2 -
CASSATPGTAYGYTF TGTGCCAGCAGCGCCACACCCGGGACAGCATATGGCTACACCTTC TRBJ1-2 TRBV9 TRBD1 -
CASSYREGETQYF TGTGCCAGCAGTTACAGGGAAGGAGAGACCCAGTACTTC TRBJ2-5 TRBV6-5 - -
CASSQVPAGEETQYF TGCGCCAGCAGCCAAGTACCAGCGGGGGAAGAGACCCAGTACTTC TRBJ2-5 TRBV4-1 TRBD2 few
CASSASVPVPNQPQHF TGTGCCAGCAGTGCCTCGGTCCCTGTACCCAATCAGCCCCAGCATTTT TRBJ1-5 TRBV12-3/TRBV12-4 - few
CASSPRGATDTQYF TGTGCCAGCTCACCCCGAGGGGCCACAGATACGCAGTATTTT TRBJ2-3 TRBV18 - many
CASSQDGPSGVSSYNEQFF TGCGCCAGCAGCCAAGATGGGCCTAGCGGAGTGAGCTCCTACAATGAGCAGTTCTTC TRBJ2-1 TRBV4-3 TRBD2 few
CASSGTSGRTGRNEQFF TGTGCCAGCAGTGGGACTAGCGGGAGAACGGGTAGGAATGAGCAGTTCTTC TRBJ2-1 TRBV2 TRBD2 few
CASSSGTGGWNEQFF TGTGCCAGCAGCTCCGGGACAGGGGGCTGGAATGAGCAGTTCTTC TRBJ2-1 TRBV11-2 TRBD1 many
CASSLTFVRGTGELFF TGTGCCAGCAGCTTAACGTTTGTCAGGGGCACCGGGGAGCTGTTTTTT TRBJ2-2 TRBV7-2 - few
CASSLSSGTSSGYTF TGTGCCAGCAGTCTCTCGTCAGGGACTTCCTCTGGCTACACCTTC TRBJ1-2 TRBV12-3/TRBV12-4 - few
CASSLVAFQGETQYF TGTGCCAGCAGCTTAGTGGCCTTTCAGGGGGAGACCCAGTACTTC TRBJ2-5 TRBV11-2 - many
CASSPDPGLVTGYEQYF TGTGCCAGCTCACCAGACCCCGGTTTAGTCACAGGCTACGAGCAGTACTTC TRBJ2-7 TRBV18 - few
CASQIWTRLTGELFF TGTGCCAGCCAAATATGGACCCGGCTCACCGGGGAGCTGTTTTTT TRBJ2-2 TRBV7-9 - few
CASRGPFGSQETQYF TGTGCCAGCAGGGGGCCCTTCGGGTCTCAAGAGACCCAGTACTTC TRBJ2-5 TRBV2 - -
CASSRDLNEQFF TGTGCCAGCAGTAGGGACCTCAATGAGCAGTTCTTC TRBJ2-1 TRBV28 - -
CASSLSGASGAEGEQFF TGTGCCAGCAGCTTAAGTGGGGCTAGCGGGGCCGAAGGTGAGCAGTTCTTC TRBJ2-1 TRBV7-3 TRBD2 -
CASSYYRDRGPPLHF TGTGCCAGCAGTTACTACCGGGACAGGGGGCCACCCCTCCACTTT TRBJ1-6 TRBV6-2/TRBV6-3 TRBD1 few
CASSLRDAKETQYF TGTGCCAGCAGCTTAAGGGACGCCAAAGAGACCCAGTACTTC TRBJ2-5 TRBV7-9 - -
CASSLLTSGGREQYF TGTGCCAGCAGCTTGTTAACTAGCGGGGGTCGAGAGCAGTACTTC TRBJ2-7 TRBV5-6 TRBD2 -
CASSSGPNSPLHF TGCGCCAGCAGCTCCGGACCAAATTCACCCCTCCACTTT TRBJ1-6 TRBV10-1 - -
CASSFPTAGGLYNEQFF TGTGCCAGCAGCTTCCCGACCGCGGGGGGGCTGTACAATGAGCAGTTCTTC TRBJ2-1 TRBV7-9 TRBD2 -
CASSPGDYGYTF TGTGCCAGCTCACCCGGGGACTATGGCTACACCTTC TRBJ1-2 TRBV18 - many
CASSWTGFYTQYF TGTGCCAGCAGTTGGACAGGATTTTATACGCAGTATTTT TRBJ2-3 TRBV28 TRBD1 few
CASSLGGGWNTIYF TGTGCCAGCAGTTTGGGGGGCGGTTGGAACACCATATATTTT TRBJ1-3 TRBV12-3/TRBV12-4 - -
CASSVFSETSYSGANVLTF TGTGCCAGCAGCGTATTTAGTGAGACTTCCTACTCTGGGGCCAACGTCCTGACTTTC TRBJ2-6 TRBV9 - -
CSAHDRLGNQETQYF TGCAGTGCTCATGATCGACTGGGAAACCAAGAGACCCAGTACTTC TRBJ2-5 TRBV20-1 - -
CASSREDTAAYEQYF TGTGCCAGCAGTCGGGAGGACACGGCTGCCTACGAGCAGTACTTC TRBJ2-7 TRBV27 TRBD2 -
CASSYRGPGVNQPQHF TGTGCCAGCAGTTACAGGGGGCCAGGGGTCAATCAGCCCCAGCATTTT TRBJ1-5 TRBV6-5 TRBD1 -
CASSQAGQGVSGANVLTF TGTGCCAGCAGCCAAGCGGGACAGGGAGTTTCTGGGGCCAACGTCCTGACTTTC TRBJ2-6 TRBV9 TRBD1 -
CASSYSRRWGYYEQYF TGTGCCAGCAGTTACTCCAGAAGATGGGGCTACTACGAGCAGTACTTC TRBJ2-7 TRBV6-2/TRBV6-3 - -
CASSLAFVGRETQYF TGCGCCAGCAGCTTGGCCTTCGTGGGGCGAGAGACCCAGTACTTC TRBJ2-5 TRBV5-1 - many
CASSLDRGKGNTISF TGCGCCAGCAGCTTGGACAGGGGGAAAGGAAACACCATATCTTTT TRBJ1-3 TRBV5-1 TRBD1 once